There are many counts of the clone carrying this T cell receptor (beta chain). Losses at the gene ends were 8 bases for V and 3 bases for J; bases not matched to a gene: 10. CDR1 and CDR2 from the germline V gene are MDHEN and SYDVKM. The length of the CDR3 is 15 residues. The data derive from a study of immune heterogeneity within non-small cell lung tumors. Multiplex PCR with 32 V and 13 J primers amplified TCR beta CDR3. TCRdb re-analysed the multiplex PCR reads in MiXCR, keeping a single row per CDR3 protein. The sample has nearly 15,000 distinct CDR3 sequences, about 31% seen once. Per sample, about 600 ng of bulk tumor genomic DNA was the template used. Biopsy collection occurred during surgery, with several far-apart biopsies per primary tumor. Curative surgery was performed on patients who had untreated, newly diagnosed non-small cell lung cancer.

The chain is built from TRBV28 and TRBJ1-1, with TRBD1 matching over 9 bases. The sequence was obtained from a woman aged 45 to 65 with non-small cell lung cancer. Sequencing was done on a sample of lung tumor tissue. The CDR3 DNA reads TGTGCCAGCCCCGGGACAGGGTATTCCGACACTGAAGCTTTCTTT. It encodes CASPGTGYSDTEAFF.